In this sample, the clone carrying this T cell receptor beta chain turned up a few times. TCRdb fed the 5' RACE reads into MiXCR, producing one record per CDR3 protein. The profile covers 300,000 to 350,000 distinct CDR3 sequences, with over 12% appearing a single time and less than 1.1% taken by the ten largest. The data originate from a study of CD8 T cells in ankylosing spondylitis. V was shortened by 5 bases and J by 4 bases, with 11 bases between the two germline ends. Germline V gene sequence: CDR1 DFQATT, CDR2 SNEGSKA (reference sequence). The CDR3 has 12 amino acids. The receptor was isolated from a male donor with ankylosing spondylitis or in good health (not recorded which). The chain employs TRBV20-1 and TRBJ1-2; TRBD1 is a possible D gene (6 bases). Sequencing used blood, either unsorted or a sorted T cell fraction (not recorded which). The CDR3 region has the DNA TGCAGTGCTGGTCGACAGGCCTATGGCTACACCTTC. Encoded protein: CSAGRQAYGYTF.